This TCR beta chain appears in the sequencing data of a study of control samples from healthy donors and cancer patients. V lost 1 base, J lost 2 bases, and 2 bases lay in between. The CDR3 consists of 12 residues. Germline V gene data show CDR1 as ENHRY and CDR2 as SYGVKD. Libraries were prepared by immunoSEQ multiplex PCR; TCRdb keeps only in-frame clonotypes and omits some of them. The data contain 80,000 to 100,000 clones, 80% to 95% of them seen just once; the ten biggest clones take up about 2.9%. The chain combines TRBV10-3 with TRBJ2-5, with D unresolved. This receptor was taken from a human donor in good health. The donor label of this sample is uncertain. The sequencing input was blood. CDR3 sequence reads: CAISEFQETQYF. The CDR3, as DNA: TGTGCCATCAGTGAGTTTCAAGAGACCCAGTACTTC.